This is a list of T cell receptor beta chains from one sample in a study of T cell repertoires in cytomegalovirus infection. MiXCR was run by TCRdb on the reads, yielding one entry per CDR3 protein. The repertoire holds hundreds of thousands of distinct CDR3 sequences, with 8% to 10% as singletons. Sequenced material: PBMCs. These receptors were taken from a human donor in good health (CMV status not recorded). Some clones in this sample may be carry-over from other donors' samples. The CDR3 runs from the conserved cysteine through the conserved F or W. A D gene is named only where the DNA matches it firmly. Rows give clone size only sometimes, using once, few, many, or a class for an expanded clone.

d_gene: NA; v_gene: TRBV10-1; j_gene: TRBJ1-1; abundance: NA; CDR3nt: TGCGCCAGCAGTGATCCGGGACTGAACACTGAAGCTTTCTTT; CDR3aa: CASSDPGLNTEAFF
d_gene: NA; v_gene: TRBV10-3; j_gene: TRBJ2-3; abundance: many; CDR3nt: TGTGCCATCAGTGGGTTCGACGGAGACACAGATACGCAGTATTTT; CDR3aa: CAISGFDGDTDTQYF
d_gene: NA; v_gene: TRBV20-1; j_gene: TRBJ2-7; abundance: NA; CDR3nt: TGCAGTGCTAGAGCAGGGGTGGGCTACGAGCAGTACTTC; CDR3aa: CSARAGVGYEQYF
d_gene: NA; v_gene: TRBV7-6; j_gene: TRBJ2-7; abundance: many; CDR3nt: TGTGCCAGCAGTTCCAATACCTACGAGCAGTACTTC; CDR3aa: CASSSNTYEQYF
d_gene: NA; v_gene: TRBV3-1; j_gene: TRBJ2-5; abundance: NA; CDR3nt: TGTGCCAGCAGCCAAGACCCGAAAGAGACCCAGTACTTC; CDR3aa: CASSQDPKETQYF
d_gene: NA; v_gene: TRBV20-1; j_gene: TRBJ1-5; abundance: NA; CDR3nt: TGCAGTGCTAGAGATCTCAGGGCCAATCAGCCCCAGCATTTT; CDR3aa: CSARDLRANQPQHF
d_gene: TRBD2; v_gene: TRBV20-1; j_gene: TRBJ2-3; abundance: NA; CDR3nt: TGCAGTGCTAGTTGGCCTAGCGGCGCAGATACGCAGTATTTT; CDR3aa: CSASWPSGADTQYF
d_gene: TRBD1; v_gene: TRBV20-1; j_gene: TRBJ2-5; abundance: many; CDR3nt: TGCAGTGCTAGACGGACAGGGGGGGAGACCCAGTACTTC; CDR3aa: CSARRTGGETQYF
d_gene: NA; v_gene: TRBV5-4; j_gene: TRBJ2-4; abundance: many; CDR3nt: TGTGCCAGCAGCTCCACACAGGGACCGCTAGCCAAAAACATTCAGTACTTC; CDR3aa: CASSSTQGPLAKNIQYF
d_gene: NA; v_gene: TRBV15; j_gene: TRBJ1-5; abundance: few; CDR3nt: TGTGCCACCAGCAGAGATCGGGACCGCTTCGCCCAGCATTTT; CDR3aa: CATSRDRDRFAQHF
d_gene: NA; v_gene: TRBV6-2/TRBV6-3; j_gene: TRBJ2-1; abundance: many; CDR3nt: TGTGCCAGCAGTCCTCGCAAGGTCCGCTCCTACAATGAGCAGTTCTTC; CDR3aa: CASSPRKVRSYNEQFF
d_gene: NA; v_gene: TRBV5-5; j_gene: TRBJ1-6; abundance: many; CDR3nt: TGTGCCAGCAGCCAGGACAGCCTCGATTCACCCCTCCACTTT; CDR3aa: CASSQDSLDSPLHF
d_gene: NA; v_gene: TRBV25-1; j_gene: TRBJ1-1; abundance: many; CDR3nt: TGTGCCAGCAGTGAAGCAGGGAAATCTGAAGCTTTCTTT; CDR3aa: CASSEAGKSEAFF
d_gene: NA; v_gene: TRBV20-1; j_gene: TRBJ1-3; abundance: NA; CDR3nt: TGCAGCACAGGGATCCGAGACACCATATATTTT; CDR3aa: CSTGIRDTIYF
d_gene: NA; v_gene: TRBV6-2/TRBV6-3; j_gene: TRBJ2-5; abundance: many; CDR3nt: TGTGCCAGCAGGCGACCTATGGGGGTGACCCAGTACTTC; CDR3aa: CASRRPMGVTQYF
d_gene: TRBD1; v_gene: TRBV4-2; j_gene: TRBJ1-2; abundance: many; CDR3nt: TGTGCCAGCAGCGTCGGGACAGGAGCCAACTACACCTTC; CDR3aa: CASSVGTGANYTF
d_gene: TRBD1; v_gene: TRBV6-5; j_gene: TRBJ2-1; abundance: many; CDR3nt: TGTGCCAGCAGTAACACAGGGGGCGCTTCCGGTGAGCAGTTCTTC; CDR3aa: CASSNTGGASGEQFF
d_gene: NA; v_gene: TRBV7-3; j_gene: TRBJ2-1; abundance: many; CDR3nt: TGTGCCAGCAGCCTCCAAGGTGGGCTTTACAATGAGCAGTTCTTC; CDR3aa: CASSLQGGLYNEQFF
d_gene: NA; v_gene: TRBV7-9; j_gene: TRBJ1-3; abundance: few; CDR3nt: TGTGCCAGCACCTCAGGGGCCTCCTCTTTCTCTGGAAACACCATATATTTT; CDR3aa: CASTSGASSFSGNTIYF
d_gene: NA; v_gene: TRBV5-5; j_gene: TRBJ1-4; abundance: many; CDR3nt: TGTGCCAGCAGCTTGGTTTGGGCCAGGGTAAATGAAAAACTGTTTTTT; CDR3aa: CASSLVWARVNEKLFF
d_gene: NA; v_gene: TRBV7-2; j_gene: TRBJ1-1; abundance: few; CDR3nt: TGTGCCAGCAGCCTACAGGTTGAAGCTTTCTTT; CDR3aa: CASSLQVEAFF
d_gene: NA; v_gene: TRBV7-2; j_gene: TRBJ2-5; abundance: many; CDR3nt: TGTGCCAGCAGCTTAGTGGGGGGCCCCCAAGAGACCCAGTACTTC; CDR3aa: CASSLVGGPQETQYF
d_gene: NA; v_gene: TRBV18; j_gene: TRBJ1-1; abundance: many; CDR3nt: TGTGCCAGTTCAGGCTCGGGGGCAGAAGCTTTCTTT; CDR3aa: CASSGSGAEAFF
d_gene: NA; v_gene: TRBV5-6; j_gene: TRBJ2-4; abundance: NA; CDR3nt: TGTGCCAGCAGCTCTCTCGCGAAGGGAAAAAACATTCAGTACTTC; CDR3aa: CASSSLAKGKNIQYF
d_gene: NA; v_gene: TRBV20-1; j_gene: TRBJ2-4; abundance: NA; CDR3nt: TGCAGTGCCAACCCAGGAGGGACCGCCAAAAACATTCAGTACTTC; CDR3aa: CSANPGGTAKNIQYF
d_gene: TRBD1; v_gene: TRBV13; j_gene: TRBJ1-6; abundance: once; CDR3nt: TGTGCCAGCAGCCTCGGGGACAGGGGAATTCACCTCAACTTT; CDR3aa: CASSLGDRGIHLNF
d_gene: NA; v_gene: TRBV19; j_gene: TRBJ1-2; abundance: NA; CDR3nt: TGTGCCAGCGAGGGTGTTAACTATGGCTACACCTTC; CDR3aa: CASEGVNYGYTF
d_gene: NA; v_gene: TRBV7-9; j_gene: TRBJ1-4; abundance: NA; CDR3nt: TGTGCCAGCAGACCGAGGGGGGCAGACAAAGGAGAAAAACTGTTTTTT; CDR3aa: CASRPRGADKGEKLFF
d_gene: NA; v_gene: TRBV7-8; j_gene: TRBJ2-5; abundance: many; CDR3nt: TGTGCCAGCAGCCCTGATAGCGTCGGGGAGACCCAGTACTTC; CDR3aa: CASSPDSVGETQYF
d_gene: NA; v_gene: TRBV28; j_gene: TRBJ2-4; abundance: NA; CDR3nt: TGTGCCAGCAGTTTAGCTGTAGGGTCCAGGACCCCCGGAAACATTCAGTACTTC; CDR3aa: CASSLAVGSRTPGNIQYF
d_gene: TRBD1; v_gene: TRBV10-3; j_gene: TRBJ1-6; abundance: NA; CDR3nt: TGTGCCATCAGTGAGCAGAGACAGGGAAATAATTCACCCCTCCACTTT; CDR3aa: CAISEQRQGNNSPLHF
d_gene: NA; v_gene: TRBV7-8; j_gene: TRBJ2-1; abundance: many; CDR3nt: TGTGCCAGCAGCGGTACGGGACTGGCTGACAATGAGCAGTTCTTC; CDR3aa: CASSGTGLADNEQFF
d_gene: TRBD2; v_gene: TRBV20-1; j_gene: TRBJ2-3; abundance: many; CDR3nt: TGCAGTGCTAGAGTGCGGGGGGGCACAGATACGCAGTATTTT; CDR3aa: CSARVRGGTDTQYF
d_gene: TRBD1; v_gene: TRBV7-9; j_gene: TRBJ1-1; abundance: many; CDR3nt: TGTGCCAGCAGCTATACAGGGGACACTGAAGCTTTCTTT; CDR3aa: CASSYTGDTEAFF
d_gene: NA; v_gene: TRBV18; j_gene: TRBJ1-4; abundance: NA; CDR3nt: TGTGCCAGCTCACAGGGGAAATCTAATGAAAAACTGTTTTTT; CDR3aa: CASSQGKSNEKLFF
d_gene: NA; v_gene: TRBV5-5; j_gene: TRBJ2-7; abundance: many; CDR3nt: TGTGCCAGCAGCTTGGCCGGGGACTCCTACGAGCAGTACTTC; CDR3aa: CASSLAGDSYEQYF
d_gene: NA; v_gene: TRBV10-3; j_gene: TRBJ2-3; abundance: many; CDR3nt: TGTGCCATCAGCACCACAGATACGCAGTATTTT; CDR3aa: CAISTTDTQYF
d_gene: TRBD2; v_gene: TRBV12-3/TRBV12-4; j_gene: TRBJ2-5; abundance: NA; CDR3nt: TGTGCCAGCACCAACCGACTAGCTGGCGAGACCCAGTACTTC; CDR3aa: CASTNRLAGETQYF
d_gene: NA; v_gene: TRBV2; j_gene: TRBJ2-7; abundance: many; CDR3nt: TGTGCCAGCAGTGAAAACTACGAGCAGTACTTC; CDR3aa: CASSENYEQYF
d_gene: NA; v_gene: TRBV6-2/TRBV6-3; j_gene: TRBJ2-1; abundance: many; CDR3nt: TGTGCCAGCAACCTCGGGACTTCCAATGAGCAGTTCTTC; CDR3aa: CASNLGTSNEQFF